The 25 T cell receptor beta chains presented below share a single source sample, sequenced in a study of T cell responses to AZD1222 COVID-19 vaccine (dated by TCRdb to the early 2020s). Libraries were made using the immunoSEQ multiplex PCR assay. TCRdb retrieved this table from immuneACCESS and kept in-frame rearrangements only. Not all clones are present; in checked studies, unresolved V genes account for under half, and no reason is known for the remainder. This sample holds 140,000 or so clones; around 92% were observed only once. Approximately 2% of the sample lies in the top ten. What this sample's time point label stands for: baseline before first vaccination. Sequenced material: peripheral blood, taken on day 0 of AZD1222 vaccination. These receptors originate from an adult in good health.

The chain joins TRBV10-3 to TRBJ1-4; D ambiguous. Germline V gives CDR1 ENHRY, CDR2 SYGVKD. This CDR3 has 17 residues. The germline V and J ends were trimmed by 4 bases and 7 bases, with 22 bases remaining between them. The CDR3 DNA reads TGTGCCATCAGTGCACCGGAAATGAGCGGTAGTATTGAAAAACTGTTTTTT. Translation: CAISAPEMSGSIEKLFF.

There are a few counts of this clone. The chain carries TRBV28 and TRBJ1-1; the D gene is possibly TRBD1 (6 bases). Germline values: CDR1 MDHEN, CDR2 SYDVKM. The CDR3 is 15 amino acids. The ends were cut back, 3 bases at V and 7 bases at J, with 18 bases in the middle. The CDR3 DNA is TGTGCCAGCAGTTTGCCACAGGGAACCCCCTTTGAAGCTTTCTTT. Protein product: CASSLPQGTPFEAFF.

The chain has TRBV10-3 and TRBJ1-2, with D uncertain. Germline assignment: CDR1 ENHRY and CDR2 SYGVKD. Trimming shortened V by 6 bases and J by 8 bases, and 16 bases separated the two germline ends. The CDR3 spans 13 residues. Written as DNA, the CDR3 is TGTGCCATCAGCGAGACGGGGATTGAGGGCTACACCTTC. It codes for CAISETGIEGYTF.

Concerning this clone itself: One junction end does not reproduce the germline sequence, and a read error may be involved. V and J are TRBV7-7 and TRBJ2-2; 7 bases are a match to TRBD1. This CDR3 comprises 15 residues. Germline assignment: CDR1 SSHAT and CDR2 FNYEAQ (reference sequence). Here the CDR3 DNA reads TGTGCTAGCAGCTCCCGACAGGGTAAAGCCGGGGAGCTGTTTTTT. This codes for CASSSRQGKAGELFF.

The V and J genes are TRBV6-5 and TRBJ1-4, with a possible D match to TRBD1 (6 bases). CDR1 and CDR2 (germline): MNHEY, SVGAGI. V lost 7 bases to trimming and J lost 0 bases, with 12 bases between them. CDR3 length equals 15 residues. The CDR3 spells CASTLGATTNEKLFF. DNA for the CDR3: TGTGCCAGCACCTTGGGGGCAACAACTAATGAAAAACTGTTTTTT.

V and J are TRBV5-1 and TRBJ1-1; a weak D match, TRBD1 (5 bases). Looked up from germline, CDR1 is SGHRS and CDR2 is YFSETQ. The V gene lost 0 bases and the J gene lost 1 base, with 13 bases spanning the gap. CDR3 length: 16 residues. The CDR3 is CASSLGGRTWNTEAFF. The CDR3 region has the DNA TGCGCCAGCAGCTTGGGGGGCAGGACCTGGAACACTGAAGCTTTCTTT. The complete variable domain, with remaining parts taken from reference TRBV5-1 and TRBJ1-1, reads KAGVTQTPRYLIKTRGQQVTLSCSPISGHRSVSWYQQTPGQGLQFLFEYFSETQRNKGNFPGRFSGRQFSNSRSEMNVSTLELGDSALYLCASSLGGRTWNTEAFFGQGTRLTVV.

J is TRBJ2-3 and V is TRBV2, with a possible D match to TRBD1 (6 bases). The CDR3 has 15 amino acids. The germline V gene encodes CDR1 SNHLY and CDR2 FYNNEI. Trimming cost V 7 bases and J 2 bases, with 16 bases left between them. CDR3 coding DNA: TGTGCCAGCAACCCACAGGGCCGGGACACAGATACGCAGTATTTT. It yields the protein CASNPQGRDTDTQYF.

The J gene is TRBJ2-1, the V gene TRBV6-1; 11 bases agree with TRBD2. The CDR3 runs to 20 residues. Germline V gene lookup returns CDR1 MNHNS and CDR2 SASEGT. V lost 2 bases, J lost 0 bases, and 12 bases stayed unmatched. The CDR3 loop is CASSEPRSSGGPSSYNEQFF. CDR3 sequence (DNA): TGTGCCAGCAGTGAACCGAGGTCTAGCGGGGGGCCCAGCTCCTACAATGAGCAGTTCTTC.

This CDR3 is CASSQGTGAYQPQHF. The CDR3 DNA reads TGTGCCAGCAGCCAAGGAACAGGGGCCTATCAGCCCCAGCATTTT. V gene TRBV3-1 (or the pseudogene TRBV3-2) combines with J gene TRBJ1-5; 7 bases are shared with TRBD1. This CDR3 region has 15 residues. V lost 1 base to trimming and J lost 5 bases; unmatched junction nucleotides: 5. CDR1 and CDR2 (germline): LGHDT, YNNKEL (reference sequence).

V usage is TRBV28 and J usage is TRBJ2-5, with D uncertain. Deletions cut 2 bases from V and 4 bases from J, with 11 bases between. Germline CDR1 reads MDHEN; CDR2 reads SYDVKM. CDR3 length equals 14 residues. Written as DNA, the CDR3 is TGTGCCAGCAGTTTAGGGTCCCTCCCAGAGACCCAGTACTTC. It yields the protein CASSLGSLPETQYF.

The rearrangement links TRBV9 to TRBJ1-3, with D unclear. V was trimmed by 3 bases and J by 2 bases, leaving 15 bases between them. The V gene's germline CDR1 is SGDLS and CDR2 YYNGEE. The CDR3 totals 16 residues. CDR3 sequence (DNA): TGTGCCAGCAGCGGACCCCCAGCGGGGACTGGAAACACCATATATTTT. As protein: CASSGPPAGTGNTIYF.

This chain connects TRBV7-2 to TRBJ2-5, with D hard to call. The germline gives CDR1 SGHTA, CDR2 FQGNSA. With 0 bases removed from V and 7 bases from J, the gap between germline ends came to 9 bases. The CDR3 sequence is 13 residues long. CDR3 DNA sequence: TGTGCCAGCAGCTTAGCTCGAGCGCGGACCCAGTACTTC. Translation gives CASSLARARTQYF.

This sequence joins TRBV30 and TRBJ1-3; D ambiguous. V lost 0 bases and J lost 11, with 8 bases in between. Looked up from germline, CDR1 is GTSNPN and CDR2 is SVGIG (reference sequence). The CDR3 sequence is 11 residues long. The CDR3 bases are TGTGCCTGGAGTGTTGATGCCGCCATATATTTT. It specifies CAWSVDAAIYF.

The rearrangement links TRBV28 to TRBJ1-2; D may be TRBD1 (5 bases). CDR3 length: 13 amino acids. Germline CDR1 MDHEN, CDR2 SYDVKM. Trimming pared 9 bases from V and 2 bases from J, leaving 13 bases between. Here the CDR3 reads CARADSSNYGYTF. CDR3 sequence (DNA): TGTGCCAGAGCCGACAGTTCAAACTATGGCTACACCTTC.

This rearrangement joins TRBV5-4 to TRBJ2-1; perhaps TRBD2 as D (6 bases). This CDR3 region has 14 residues. V gave up 4 bases and J gave up 4 bases, with 12 bases separating them. The V gene's germline CDR1 is SGHNT and CDR2 YYREEE (reference sequence). CDR3 in amino acids: CASSGGLVYNEQFF. The CDR3 nucleotides are TGTGCCAGCAGCGGGGGACTGGTATACAATGAGCAGTTCTTC.

The genes are TRBV7-9 and TRBJ1-1; D not certain. Per the germline V gene, CDR1 is SEHNR and CDR2 is FQNEAQ (reference sequence). Trimming stripped 1 base from V and 1 base from J, with 4 bases between. The CDR3 runs 13 residues. For the CDR3, the DNA is TGTGCCAGCAGCTTAGTGCGGAACACTGAAGCTTTCTTT. Amino acids: CASSLVRNTEAFF.

This clone is a singleton in its sample. The J gene is TRBJ1-4, the V gene TRBV3-1 (or the pseudogene TRBV3-2); TRBD1 aligns across 8 bases. In germline, CDR1 is LGHDT, CDR2 YNNKEL (reference sequence). CDR3 length equals 16 residues. V was clipped by 4 bases and J by 3 bases; unmatched bases: 7. The chain's CDR3 is CASSRTSTGANEKLFF. In nucleotides, the CDR3 is TGTGCCAGCAGCCGGACTTCGACAGGGGCTAATGAAAAACTGTTTTTT.

The J gene is TRBJ2-3, the V gene TRBV19; 11 bases align to TRBD2. The CDR3 is 15 amino acids. Germline V gene lookup returns CDR1 LNHDA and CDR2 SQIVND (reference sequence). After removal of 8 bases from V and 3 bases from J, the junction contained 7 bases not matched to a gene. The CDR3 loop reads CASSLPSGGTDTQYF. The CDR3 DNA sequence: TGTGCCAGTTCACTCCCTAGCGGGGGGACAGATACGCAGTATTTT.

This chain joins TRBV11-2 and TRBJ2-3; D is unresolved. The CDR3 runs 13 residues. Per the germline V gene, CDR1 is SGHAT and CDR2 is FQNNGV. Deletions cut 2 bases from V and 3 bases from J, with 6 bases between. In DNA form, the CDR3 reads TGTGCCAGCAGCTTATTGGGTACAGATACGCAGTATTTT. This encodes CASSLLGTDTQYF.

V usage is TRBV28 and J usage is TRBJ1-2; D perhaps matches TRBD1 (5 bases). The CDR3 runs to 16 residues. Deletions cut 5 bases from V and 2 bases from J, with 18 bases between. CDR1 and CDR2 (germline): MDHEN, SYDVKM. The DNA of the CDR3 is TGTGCCAGCAGTACGCACCCGGGACGGGCCAACTATGGCTACACCTTC. Its translation is CASSTHPGRANYGYTF.

The chain has TRBV10-3 and TRBJ2-1; 7 positions agree with TRBD2. Germline CDR1 ENHRY, CDR2 SYGVKD. The CDR3 runs to 16 residues. With V trimmed by 1 base and J by 5 bases, 8 bases remained unmatched. The CDR3 spells CAISELGGYFNNEQFF. The CDR3 region has the DNA TGTGCCATCAGTGAGTTGGGGGGGTATTTCAACAATGAGCAGTTCTTC.

This chain joins TRBV29-1 and TRBJ1-3; a possible D gene is TRBD1 (5 bases). V dropped 6 bases and J dropped 0 bases, with 18 bases sitting between them. The CDR3 loop spans 16 amino acids. Germline CDR1 SQVTM, CDR2 ANQGSEA. The CDR3 DNA sequence: TGCAGCGTCCTGCCCGGGACGGCTTTCTCTGGAAACACCATATATTTT. Translated: CSVLPGTAFSGNTIYF.

This clone was seen a single time. The rearrangement joins TRBV20-1 to TRBJ2-3; 8 bases are shared with TRBD2. The CDR3 consists of 10 residues. Trimming at V came to 4 bases and at J to 12 bases, leaving 3 bases not matched to a gene. Germline loops: CDR1 DFQATT, CDR2 SNEGSKA (reference sequence). The CDR3 coding sequence is TGCAGTGCTACGGGACTAGAACAGTATTTT. Translated: CSATGLEQYF.

The chain recombines TRBV11-2 with TRBJ2-7; the D is unclear. Germline-derived CDR1 and CDR2 are SGHAT and FQNNGV. The length of the CDR3 is 11 residues. Trimming took 6 bases from V and 9 from J, leaving 12 bases between them. CDR3 sequence (DNA): TGTGCCAGCAGTCAGACTGGATTGCAGTACTTC. Its translation: CASSQTGLQYF.

In its sample, this clone was seen once. CDR3 sequence (DNA): TGCGCCAGCAGCTTGGGACCGGGAGCCGGAAACACCATATATTTT. It specifies CASSLGPGAGNTIYF. The rearrangement links TRBV5-1 to TRBJ1-3; D ambiguous. Per the germline V gene, CDR1 is SGHRS and CDR2 is YFSETQ. This CDR3 has 15 amino acids. V was cut by 0 bases and J by 4 bases, with 11 bases left in between.